Listed below are T cell receptor beta chains from one sample, sequenced in a study of breast tumors, draining lymph nodes, adjacent tissues. One entry per CDR3 protein results from TCRdb running MiXCR on the multiplex PCR reads. The data hold about 130,000 distinct CDR3 sequences, with approximately 20% observed a single time. Sequenced sample: axillary lymph node tissue. These receptors were taken from a female donor with breast cancer. Some clones in this sample may be carry-over from other donors' samples. The CDR3 runs from the conserved cysteine through the conserved F or W. A D gene is named only where the DNA matches it firmly. Rows give clone size only sometimes, using once, few, many, or a class for an expanded clone.

D: TRBD2
J: TRBJ2-7
size: many
length: 15
V: TRBV5-6
DNA: TGTGCCAGCAGCCCTAGCGGGAGGCCGACCTACGAGCAGTACTTC
CDR3: CASSPSGRPTYEQYF

D: NA
J: TRBJ2-3
size: many
length: 15
V: TRBV11-3
DNA: TGTGCCAGCAGCTTAGGAAGACAGGGCACAGATACGCAGTATTTT
CDR3: CASSLGRQGTDTQYF

D: NA
J: TRBJ2-1
size: NA
length: 14
V: TRBV4-3
DNA: TGCGCCAGCAGCCCTTCCAGACAGTACAATGAGCAGTTCTTC
CDR3: CASSPSRQYNEQFF

D: NA
J: TRBJ2-2
size: many
length: 14
V: TRBV5-1
DNA: TGCGCCAGCAGCTTACAAGCGAACACCGGGGAGCTGTTTTTT
CDR3: CASSLQANTGELFF

D: TRBD2
J: TRBJ2-6
size: many
length: 19
V: TRBV6-4
DNA: TGTGCCAGCAGTGGGTGGGGACTAGCGGAGAGCTCTGGGGCCAACGTCCTGACTTTC
CDR3: CASSGWGLAESSGANVLTF

D: NA
J: TRBJ2-1
size: many
length: 15
V: TRBV15
DNA: TGTGCCACCAGCAGAGAAGGGGCGGGATACAATGAGCAGTTCTTC
CDR3: CATSREGAGYNEQFF

D: NA
J: TRBJ2-7
size: many
length: 14
V: TRBV5-1
DNA: TGCGCCAGCAGCTTAGGCCCCATCTCTTCCGAGCAGTACTTC
CDR3: CASSLGPISSEQYF

D: NA
J: TRBJ2-1
size: NA
length: 16
V: TRBV16
DNA: TGTGCCAGCAGCCAGGGGATAGGGGGCTCCTACAATGAGCAGTTCTTC
CDR3: CASSQGIGGSYNEQFF

D: TRBD1
J: TRBJ2-7
size: many
length: 16
V: TRBV28
DNA: TGTGCCAGCAGCCCAATCGGGGACAGGGTACCCTACGAGCAGTACTTC
CDR3: CASSPIGDRVPYEQYF

D: NA
J: TRBJ2-7
size: many
length: 15
V: TRBV4-1
DNA: TGCGCCAGCAGCGCCCCAGGAGCATCCTCCTACGAGCAGTACTTC
CDR3: CASSAPGASSYEQYF